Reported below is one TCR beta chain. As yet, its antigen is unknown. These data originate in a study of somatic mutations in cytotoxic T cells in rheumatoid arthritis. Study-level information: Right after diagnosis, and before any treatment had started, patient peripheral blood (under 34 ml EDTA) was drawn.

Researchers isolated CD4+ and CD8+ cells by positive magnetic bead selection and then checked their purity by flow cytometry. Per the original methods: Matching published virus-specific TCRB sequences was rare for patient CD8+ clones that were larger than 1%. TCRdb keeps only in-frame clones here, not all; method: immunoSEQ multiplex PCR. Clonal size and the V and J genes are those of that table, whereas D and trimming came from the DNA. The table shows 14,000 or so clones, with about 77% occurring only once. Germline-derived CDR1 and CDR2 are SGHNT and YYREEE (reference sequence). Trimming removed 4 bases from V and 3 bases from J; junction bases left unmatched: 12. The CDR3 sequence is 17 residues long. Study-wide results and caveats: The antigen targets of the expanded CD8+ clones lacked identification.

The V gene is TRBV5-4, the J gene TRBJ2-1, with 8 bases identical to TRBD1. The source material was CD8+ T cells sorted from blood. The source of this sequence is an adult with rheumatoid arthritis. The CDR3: CASSPVDRGVLYNEQFF. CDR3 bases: TGTGCCAGCAGCCCAGTCGACAGGGGCGTTCTCTACAATGAGCAGTTCTTC.